This T cell receptor beta chain was observed in a study of blood T cell repertoires in COVID-19. For the study at large: Both acute and convalescent COVID-19 samples were obtained from the United States, Italy and Spain. Sample material is recorded as cDNA or gDNA derived from T cells, B-cell-depleted T cells, or PBMCs.

In the authors' methods: The authors estimated nucleated cell counts from reference gene primer amplification. The repertoire was sequenced with immunoSEQ multiplex PCR; TCRdb's copy has only in-frame clones and lacks some. V and J calls and clone size are those listed in that table; D and trimming were worked out from the DNA. The table shows 250,000 or so clones, with roughly 86% occurring only once. CDR3 length: 17 amino acids. V shed 2 bases and J shed 9 bases, with 25 bases lying between them. Germline assignment: CDR1 MGHDK and CDR2 SYGVNS. J is TRBJ1-2 and V is TRBV25-1, with a weak D call TRBD1 (6 bases). The source is a man aged 40-49 years with active or convalescent COVID-19. The sample comprised peripheral blood. CDR3 coding DNA: TGTGCCAGCAGTGAACTCCCTCGAGGGGCAGGGGCTCTATGCTACACCTTC. Translating gives CASSELPRGAGALCYTF.